This TCR beta chain was found in a study of blood T cell repertoires in COVID-19. Trimming shortened V by 0 bases and J by 5 bases, and 6 bases separated the two germline ends. Germline lookup yields CDR1 SGHKS and CDR2 YYEKEE (reference sequence). The CDR3 contains 13 residues. Using immunoSEQ multiplex PCR, the repertoire was profiled, and TCRdb retains in-frame clones only, with some absent. The table records roughly 130,000 clones, roughly 85% of them present only once. The chain employs TRBV5-5 and TRBJ1-5; D call uncertain. Sequencing was performed on peripheral blood. The TCR comes from a man in his sixties with acute or convalescent COVID-19. The CDR3 DNA reads TGTGCCAGCAGCTTGGGTATAGATCAGCCCCAGCATTTT. Translating gives CASSLGIDQPQHF.